This T cell receptor (beta chain) was identified in a study of shared clonotypes between healthy human individuals. For this clone: The sample carries other DNA sequences with the same CDR3.

Donors were healthy HIV-negative adults without recently reported acute infections or vaccinations. Authors' processing steps: Without quality scores, immunoSEQ junctional reads could not be filtered like full-length reads. The method was immunoSEQ multiplex PCR; TCRdb's version includes in-frame clones alone and lacks a portion of them. D and trimming come from the DNA, and the V and J calls and clone size come from that table. The data contain 1 million to 1.3 million clones, around three quarters of them singletons. Trimming at V came to 6 bases and at J to 2 bases, leaving 3 bases not matched to a gene. Per the germline V gene, CDR1 is MDHEN and CDR2 is SYDVKM. This CDR3 region has 13 residues.

The gene calls are TRBV28 and TRBJ1-2; 7 bases match TRBD1. The sequence was obtained from a man aged 18 to 35 in good health. Some clones in this sample may be carry-over from other donors' samples. Input material: memory CD4+ T cells from PBMCs. Subset: CD45RA-negative fraction. DNA for the CDR3: TGTGCCAGCAGCTTACAGGGGAACTATGGCTACACCTTC. Translated: CASSLQGNYGYTF.